This T cell receptor beta chain was sequenced during a study of a mutant IDH1 vaccine in newly diagnosed glioma. Study-wide background: Across weeks 1, 3, 5, 7, 11, 15, 19 and 23, patients received a vaccination each time, eight in all.

Germline V lookup: CDR1 KGHSH, CDR2 LQKENI. Germline trimming cut 2 bases from V and 4 bases from J; bases unmatched to any gene: 12. CDR3 size: 19 residues. For this clone: Its antigen is not known.

Assay: immunoSEQ multiplex PCR; the TCRdb copy retains only in-frame clones and omits some. The table shows 95,000 to 120,000 clones, with roughly 90% occurring only once. Time point reported: week 11, during vaccination. Vaccinated patients received 300 ug of mutant IDH1 20-mer peptide per dose, with topical imiquimod. The source material was PBMCs, sampled from a glioma patient whose treatment included an IDH1 peptide vaccine. This receptor was obtained from a woman aged 50 to 60 with glioma. The chain recombines TRBV18 with TRBJ2-5; the match to TRBD2 covers 14 bases. The CDR3 spells CASSPTGLAGGRIGETQYF. CDR3 DNA sequence: TGTGCCAGCTCACCAACCGGACTAGCGGGAGGCAGGATCGGAGAGACCCAGTACTTC.